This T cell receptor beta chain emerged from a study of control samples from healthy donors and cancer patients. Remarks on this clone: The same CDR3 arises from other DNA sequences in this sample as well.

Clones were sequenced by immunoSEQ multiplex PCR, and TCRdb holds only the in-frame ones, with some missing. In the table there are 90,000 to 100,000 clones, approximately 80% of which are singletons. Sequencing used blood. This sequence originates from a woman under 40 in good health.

The CDR3 nucleotides are TGTGCCAGCTCAAGGACAGGGGATGAAAAACTGTTTTTT. This translates into CASSRTGDEKLFF. The rearrangement links TRBV18 to TRBJ1-4, with 9 bases that match TRBD1. The CDR3 consists of 13 residues. In germline, CDR1 is KGHSH, CDR2 LQKENI. J was trimmed by 6 bases and V by 5 bases; bases with no gene match: 1.